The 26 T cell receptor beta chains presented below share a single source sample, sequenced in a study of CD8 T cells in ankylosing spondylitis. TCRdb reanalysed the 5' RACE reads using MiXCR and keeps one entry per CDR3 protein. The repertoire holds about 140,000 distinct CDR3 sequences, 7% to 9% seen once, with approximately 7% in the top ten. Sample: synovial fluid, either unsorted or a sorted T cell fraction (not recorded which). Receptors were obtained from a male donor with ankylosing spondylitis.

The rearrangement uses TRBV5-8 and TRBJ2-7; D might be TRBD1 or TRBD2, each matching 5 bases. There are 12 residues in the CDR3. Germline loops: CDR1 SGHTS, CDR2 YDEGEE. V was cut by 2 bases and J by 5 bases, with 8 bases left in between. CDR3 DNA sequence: TGTGCCAGCAGCTTCATGGGGGACGAGCAGTACTTC. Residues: CASSFMGDEQYF. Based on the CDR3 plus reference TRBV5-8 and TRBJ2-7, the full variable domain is EAGVTQSPTHLIKTRGQQATLRCSPISGHTSVYWYQQALGLGLQFLLWYDEGEERNRGNFPPRFSGRQFPNYSSELNVNALELEDSALYLCASSFMGDEQYFGPGTRLTVT.

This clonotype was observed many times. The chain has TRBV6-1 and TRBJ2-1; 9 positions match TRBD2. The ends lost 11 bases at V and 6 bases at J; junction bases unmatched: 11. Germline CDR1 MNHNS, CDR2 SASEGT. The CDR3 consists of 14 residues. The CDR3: CALRREGQVNEQFF. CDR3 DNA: TGTGCCCTGCGGCGGGAGGGCCAGGTCAATGAGCAGTTCTTC.

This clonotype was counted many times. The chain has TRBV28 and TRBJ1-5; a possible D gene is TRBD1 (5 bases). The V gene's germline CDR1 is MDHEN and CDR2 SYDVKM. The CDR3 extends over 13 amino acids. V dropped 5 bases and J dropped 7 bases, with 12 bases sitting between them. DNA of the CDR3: TGTGCCAGCAGTCCAGGGATTCACCAGCCCCAGCATTTT. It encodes CASSPGIHQPQHF. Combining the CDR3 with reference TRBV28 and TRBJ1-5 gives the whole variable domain DVKVTQSSRYLVKRTGEKVFLECVQDMDHENMFWYRQDPGLGLRLIYFSYDVKMKEKGDIPEGYSVSREKKERFSLILESASTNQTSMYLCASSPGIHQPQHFGDGTRLSIL.

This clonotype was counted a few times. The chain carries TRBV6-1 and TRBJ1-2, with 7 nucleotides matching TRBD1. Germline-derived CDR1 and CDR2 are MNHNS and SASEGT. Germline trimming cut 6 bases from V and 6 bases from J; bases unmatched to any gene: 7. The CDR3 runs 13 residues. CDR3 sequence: CASRPETGNGYTF. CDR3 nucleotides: TGTGCCAGCAGACCCGAGACAGGGAATGGCTACACCTTC.

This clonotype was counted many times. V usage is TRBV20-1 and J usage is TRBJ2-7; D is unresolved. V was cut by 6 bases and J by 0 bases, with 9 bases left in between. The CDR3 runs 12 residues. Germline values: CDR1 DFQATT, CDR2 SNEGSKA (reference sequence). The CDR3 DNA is TGCAGTGCGTACCGCGACTCCTACGAGCAGTACTTC. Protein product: CSAYRDSYEQYF.

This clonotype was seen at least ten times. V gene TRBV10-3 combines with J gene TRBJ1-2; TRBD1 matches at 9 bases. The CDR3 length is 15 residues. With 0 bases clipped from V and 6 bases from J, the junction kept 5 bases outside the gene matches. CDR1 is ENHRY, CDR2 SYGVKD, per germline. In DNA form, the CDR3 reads TGTGCCATCAGTGAGTCTAACAGGGGGCGAGATGGCTACACCTTC. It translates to CAISESNRGRDGYTF.

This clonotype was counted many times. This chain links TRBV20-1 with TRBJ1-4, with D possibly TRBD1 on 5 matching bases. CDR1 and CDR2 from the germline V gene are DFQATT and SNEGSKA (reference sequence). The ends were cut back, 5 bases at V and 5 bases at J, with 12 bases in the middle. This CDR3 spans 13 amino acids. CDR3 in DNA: TGCAGTGCTCCCGGCCGGGGGAATGAAAAACTGTTTTTT. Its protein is CSAPGRGNEKLFF.

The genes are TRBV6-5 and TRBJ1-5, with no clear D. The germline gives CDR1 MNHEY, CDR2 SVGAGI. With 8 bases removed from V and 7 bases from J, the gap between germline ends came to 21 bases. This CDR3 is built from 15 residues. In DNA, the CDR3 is TGTGCCAGCCACCCCCACGTACCCTCGTGGCAGCCCCAGCATTTT. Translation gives CASHPHVPSWQPQHF.

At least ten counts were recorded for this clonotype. The CDR3 DNA follows: TGTGCCAGCAGGGGTCCAGTGGAGAATGAAAAACTGTTTTTT. This codes for CASRGPVENEKLFF. The chain carries TRBV6-1 and TRBJ1-4; no clear D gene. The CDR3 covers 14 residues. Germline V gene data show CDR1 as MNHNS and CDR2 as SASEGT. The V and J ends lost 6 bases and 5 bases respectively, with 13 bases between them.

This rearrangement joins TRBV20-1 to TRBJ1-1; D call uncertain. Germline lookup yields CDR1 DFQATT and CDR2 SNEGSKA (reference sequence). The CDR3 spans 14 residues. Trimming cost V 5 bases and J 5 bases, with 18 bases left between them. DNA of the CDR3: TGCAGTGCTCCACCTCATTCAACGGGGACTGAAGCTTTCTTT. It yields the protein CSAPPHSTGTEAFF.

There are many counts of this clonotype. As DNA, the CDR3 is TGCAGTGCTAGAGATATGGATGAGCAGTTCTTC. It yields the protein CSARDMDEQFF. The chain couples TRBV20-1 to TRBJ2-1, with no clear D. Germline loops: CDR1 DFQATT, CDR2 SNEGSKA (reference sequence). V was cut by 0 bases and J by 8 bases, with 5 bases left in between. This CDR3 comprises 11 residues.

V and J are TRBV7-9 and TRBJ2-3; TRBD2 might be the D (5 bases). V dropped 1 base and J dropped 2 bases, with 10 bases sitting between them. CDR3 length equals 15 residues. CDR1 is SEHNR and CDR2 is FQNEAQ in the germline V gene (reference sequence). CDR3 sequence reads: CASSLERALTDTQYF. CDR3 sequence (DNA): TGTGCCAGCAGCTTAGAGAGGGCTCTCACAGATACGCAGTATTTT.

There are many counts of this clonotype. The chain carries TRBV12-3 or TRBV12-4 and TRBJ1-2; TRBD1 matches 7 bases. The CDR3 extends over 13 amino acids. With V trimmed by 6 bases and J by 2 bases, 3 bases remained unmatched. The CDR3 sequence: CASRIQGNYGYTF. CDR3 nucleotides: TGTGCCAGCAGGATACAGGGGAACTATGGCTACACCTTC.

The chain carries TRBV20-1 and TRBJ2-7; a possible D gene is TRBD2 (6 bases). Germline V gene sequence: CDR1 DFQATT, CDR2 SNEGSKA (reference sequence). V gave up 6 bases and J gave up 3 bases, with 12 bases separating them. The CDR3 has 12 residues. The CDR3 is CSAPGDRYEQYF. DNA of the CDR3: TGCAGTGCGCCGGGGGACCGCTACGAGCAGTACTTC.

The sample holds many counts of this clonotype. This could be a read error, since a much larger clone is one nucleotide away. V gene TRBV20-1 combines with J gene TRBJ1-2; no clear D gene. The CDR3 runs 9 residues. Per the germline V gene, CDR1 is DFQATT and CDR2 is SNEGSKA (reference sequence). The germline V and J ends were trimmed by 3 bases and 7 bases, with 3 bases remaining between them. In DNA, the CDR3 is TGCAGTGCTAGCGGTGGCTACACCTTC. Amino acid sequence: CSASGGYTF.

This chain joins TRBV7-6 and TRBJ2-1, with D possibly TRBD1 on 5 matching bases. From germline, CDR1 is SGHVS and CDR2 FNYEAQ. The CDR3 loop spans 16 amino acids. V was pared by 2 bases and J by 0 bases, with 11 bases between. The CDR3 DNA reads TGTGCCAGCAGCTTACTAGGGGCTAGCTCCTACAATGAGCAGTTCTTC. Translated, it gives CASSLLGASSYNEQFF.

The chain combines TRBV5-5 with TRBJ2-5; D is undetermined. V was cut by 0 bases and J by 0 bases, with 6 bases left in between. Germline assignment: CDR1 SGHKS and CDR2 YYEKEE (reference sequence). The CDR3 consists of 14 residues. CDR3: CASSLVTHQETQYF. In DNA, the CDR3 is TGTGCCAGCAGCTTGGTGACACACCAAGAGACCCAGTACTTC.

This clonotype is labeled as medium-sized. The CDR3 DNA follows: TGCGCCAGCAGCTTGTCTGGGAGCGGCTCCTACAATGAGCAGTTCTTC. It yields the protein CASSLSGSGSYNEQFF. The chain links TRBV5-1 to TRBJ2-1; D might be TRBD2 (5 bases). Trimming pared 1 base from V and 0 bases from J, leaving 11 bases between. Germline V gene sequence: CDR1 SGHRS, CDR2 YFSETQ. The CDR3 loop spans 16 amino acids.

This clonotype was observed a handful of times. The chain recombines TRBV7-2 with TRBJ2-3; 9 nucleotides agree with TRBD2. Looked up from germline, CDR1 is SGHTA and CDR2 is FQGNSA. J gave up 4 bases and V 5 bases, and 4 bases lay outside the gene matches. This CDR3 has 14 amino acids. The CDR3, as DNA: TGTGCCAGCAGCCCTCGACTAGCGGCAGATACGCAGTATTTT. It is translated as CASSPRLAADTQYF.

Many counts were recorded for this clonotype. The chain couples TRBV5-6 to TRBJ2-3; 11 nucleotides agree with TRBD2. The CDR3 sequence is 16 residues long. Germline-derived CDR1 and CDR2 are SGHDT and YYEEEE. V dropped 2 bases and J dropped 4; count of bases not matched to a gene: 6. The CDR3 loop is CASSLLAGDLADTQYF. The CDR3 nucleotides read TGTGCCAGCAGCTTACTAGCGGGAGACCTGGCAGATACGCAGTATTTT.

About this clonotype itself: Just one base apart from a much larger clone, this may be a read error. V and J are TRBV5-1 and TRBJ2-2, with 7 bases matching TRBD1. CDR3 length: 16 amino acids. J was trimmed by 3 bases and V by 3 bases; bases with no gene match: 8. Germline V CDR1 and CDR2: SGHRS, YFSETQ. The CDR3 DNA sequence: TGCGCCAGCAGCTGGCTGGGGACAGTGGACACCGGGGAGCTGTTTTTT. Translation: CASSWLGTVDTGELFF.

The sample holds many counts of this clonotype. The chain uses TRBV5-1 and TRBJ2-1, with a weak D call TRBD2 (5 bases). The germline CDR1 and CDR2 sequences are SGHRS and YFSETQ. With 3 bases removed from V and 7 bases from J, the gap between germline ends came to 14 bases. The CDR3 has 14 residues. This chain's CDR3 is CASSSGPGGNEQFF. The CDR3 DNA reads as TGCGCCAGCAGCTCCGGGCCCGGCGGGAATGAGCAGTTCTTC.

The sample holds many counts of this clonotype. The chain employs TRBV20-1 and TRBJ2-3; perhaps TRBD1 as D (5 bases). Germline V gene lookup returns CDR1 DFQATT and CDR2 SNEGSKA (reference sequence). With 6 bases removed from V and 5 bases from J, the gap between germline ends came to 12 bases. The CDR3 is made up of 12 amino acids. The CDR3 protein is CSAIDQGDTQYF. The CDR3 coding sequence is TGCAGTGCCATTGACCAGGGAGATACGCAGTATTTT.

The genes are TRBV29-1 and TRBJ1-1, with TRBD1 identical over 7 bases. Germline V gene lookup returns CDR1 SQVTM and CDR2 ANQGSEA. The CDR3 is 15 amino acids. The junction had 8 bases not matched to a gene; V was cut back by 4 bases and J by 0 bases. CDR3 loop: CSVGTGWGMNTEAFF. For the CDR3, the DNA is TGCAGCGTTGGGACAGGTTGGGGAATGAACACTGAAGCTTTCTTT.

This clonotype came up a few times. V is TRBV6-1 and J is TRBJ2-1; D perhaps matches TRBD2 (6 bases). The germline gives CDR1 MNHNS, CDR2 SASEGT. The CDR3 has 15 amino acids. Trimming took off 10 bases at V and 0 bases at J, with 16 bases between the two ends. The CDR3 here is CATDTLANSYNEQFF. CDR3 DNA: TGTGCCACCGACACCCTAGCGAACTCCTACAATGAGCAGTTCTTC.

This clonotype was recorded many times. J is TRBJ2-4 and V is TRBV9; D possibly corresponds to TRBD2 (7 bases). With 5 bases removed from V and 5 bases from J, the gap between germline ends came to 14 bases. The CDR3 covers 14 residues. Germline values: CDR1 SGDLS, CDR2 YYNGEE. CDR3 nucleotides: TGTGCCAGCAGTCCCGCGGGGGCCGAAAACATTCAGTACTTC. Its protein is CASSPAGAENIQYF.